This T cell receptor beta chain was observed in a study of cytomegalovirus exposure and HLA in healthy donors. About the research overall: It was reported in a later analysis that the same platform had been used for the 120 or so validation repertoires as for the 550 to 700 first-cohort repertoires.

Study-level results: The finding came from a later analysis; first-cohort TCR clusters tended to co-occur in the roughly 120 validation repertoires. Three CMV-associated chains proved CMV antigen-specific in vitro. According to the study, 150 to 200 TCR beta chains were cytomegalovirus-associated.

Assay used: immunoSEQ multiplex PCR; TCRdb lists only in-frame clones, some missing. The sample consists of around 56,000 clones, 89% of them appearing once. Per germline, CDR1 SGDLS and CDR2 YYNGEE. There are 14 residues in the CDR3. V was cut by 0 bases and J by 9 bases, with 12 bases left in between. Of note for this clone: Its antigen remains unidentified.

This receptor was identified in a woman in her late teens or twenties in good health and CMV-seronegative. The V gene is TRBV9, the J gene TRBJ2-2; D is perhaps TRBD2 (5 bases). The source material was PBMCs. The CDR3 nucleotides are TGTGCCAGCAGCGTAGCCATCGGGGTCCGGGAGCTGTTTTTT. Its protein product is CASSVAIGVRELFF.